This T cell receptor beta chain was sequenced for a study of T-cell reconstitution after alpha-beta-depleted transplantation in children. The V gene lost 1 base and the J gene lost 8 bases, with 15 bases spanning the gap. The CDR3 consists of 15 residues. Germline V CDR1 and CDR2: SGHTA, FQGNSA. Library preparation (for TCRbeta) was performed with unique molecular identifiers. TCRdb itself ran the PCR reads through MiXCR, one entry per CDR3 protein. The sample carries more than 40,000 distinct CDR3 sequences, 52% recorded once. This TCR came from a boy under two years old with SCID, due to receive a stem cell transplant. The sequencing here drew on peripheral blood, taken before TCRalphabeta/CD19-depleted stem cell transplant. The V and J genes are TRBV7-2 and TRBJ1-3, with D perhaps matching TRBD1 (6 bases). This CDR3 reads CASSLGAGASDTIYF. The CDR3 DNA reads as TGTGCCAGCAGCTTAGGGGCAGGGGCTAGTGACACCATATATTTT.